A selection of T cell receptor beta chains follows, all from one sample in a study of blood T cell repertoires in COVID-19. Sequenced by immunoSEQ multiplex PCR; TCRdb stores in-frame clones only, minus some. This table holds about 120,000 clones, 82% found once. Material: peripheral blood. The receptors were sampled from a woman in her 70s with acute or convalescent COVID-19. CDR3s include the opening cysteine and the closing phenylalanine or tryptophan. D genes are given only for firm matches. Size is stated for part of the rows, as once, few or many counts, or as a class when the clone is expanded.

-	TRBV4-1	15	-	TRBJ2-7	TGCGCCAGCAGCCAAACACCCGGACTTAACTACGAGCAGTACTTC	CASSQTPGLNYEQYF
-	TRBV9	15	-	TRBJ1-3	TGTGCCAGCAGCGCCGAGGTGGTCGCTGGAAACACCATATATTTT	CASSAEVVAGNTIYF
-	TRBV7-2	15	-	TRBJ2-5	TGTGCCAGCAGCTTGGGCGGCGGGCACCAAGAGACCCAGTACTTC	CASSLGGGHQETQYF
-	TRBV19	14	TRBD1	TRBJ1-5	TGTGCCAGTAGTATGGACAGGATCAATCAGCCCCAGCATTTT	CASSMDRINQPQHF
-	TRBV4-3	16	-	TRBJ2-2	TGCGCCAGCAGCCAAGAAGTAGCCCAGGGGAACGGGGAGCTGTTTTTT	CASSQEVAQGNGELFF
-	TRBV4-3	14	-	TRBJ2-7	TGCGCCAGCAGCCAAAGGAGGGAGAGCTACGAGCAGTACTTC	CASSQRRESYEQYF
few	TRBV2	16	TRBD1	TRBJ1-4	TGTGCCAGCAGCCCGAGGATAGGGGGCAGTAATGAAAAACTGTTTTTT	CASSPRIGGSNEKLFF
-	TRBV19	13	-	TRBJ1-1	TGTGCCAGTAGTATAAACAGTAACACTGAAGCTTTCTTT	CASSINSNTEAFF
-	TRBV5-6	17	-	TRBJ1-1	TGTGCCAGCAGCTTGGTCGTGACAGAACACTCGAACACTGAAGCTTTCTTT	CASSLVVTEHSNTEAFF
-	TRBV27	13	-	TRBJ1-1	TGTGCCAGCAGCACCGTGGAGAGCACTGAAGCTTTCTTT	CASSTVESTEAFF
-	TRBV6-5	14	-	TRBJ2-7	TGTGCCAGCTTACGGGACATGACATCCTACGAGCAGTACTTC	CASLRDMTSYEQYF
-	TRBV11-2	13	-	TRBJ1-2	TGTGCCAGCAGCTTTGGCAGGGGTGAGGGCTACACCTTC	CASSFGRGEGYTF
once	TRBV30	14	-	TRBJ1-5	TGTGCCTGGAGCGATCAGGCGGCGGGTCAGCCCCAGCATTTT	CAWSDQAAGQPQHF
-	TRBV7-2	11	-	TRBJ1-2	TGTGCCAGCACCAGTGACTATGGCTACACCTTC	CASTSDYGYTF
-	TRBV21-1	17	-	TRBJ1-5	TGTGCCAGCTTACTAACCGGGACAGGACATAGCAATCAGCCCCAGCATTTT	CASLLTGTGHSNQPQHF
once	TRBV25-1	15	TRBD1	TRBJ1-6	TGTGCCAGCAGAGGACAGGGGGAGGGTCGGTCACCCCTCCACTTT	CASRGQGEGRSPLHF
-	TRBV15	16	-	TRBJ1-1	TGTGCCACCAGCGGGGACGGGCGGGGCTTGCACACTGAAGCTTTCTTT	CATSGDGRGLHTEAFF
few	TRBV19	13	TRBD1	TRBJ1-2	TGTGCCAGTACCCCCAGGGGGCTGGAGGGCTACACCTTC	CASTPRGLEGYTF
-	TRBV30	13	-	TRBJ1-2	TGTGCCTGGAACGAGGGAGCTAACTATGGCTACACCTTC	CAWNEGANYGYTF
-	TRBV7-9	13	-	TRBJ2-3	TGTGCCAGCAGCTTAGCGGGGCGGGATACGCAGTATTTT	CASSLAGRDTQYF
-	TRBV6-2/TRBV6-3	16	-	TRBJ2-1	TGTGCCAGCAGTTACCGGCGGGGGCTGGTAGTCAATGAGCAGTTCTTC	CASSYRRGLVVNEQFF
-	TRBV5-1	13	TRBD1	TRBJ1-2	TGCGCCAGCAGCTTTCAGGGGGCTGATGGCTACACCTTC	CASSFQGADGYTF
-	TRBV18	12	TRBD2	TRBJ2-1	TGTGCCAGCTCACCGACTAGCTCTGAGCAGTTCTTC	CASSPTSSEQFF
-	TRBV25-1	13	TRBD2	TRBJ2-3	TGTGCCAGCAGTTATACTAGCGCGGAGACGCAGTATTTT	CASSYTSAETQYF
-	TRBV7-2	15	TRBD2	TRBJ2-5	TGTGCCAGCAGCTTCCCCGGGGGGAACCAAGAGACCCAGTACTTC	CASSFPGGNQETQYF
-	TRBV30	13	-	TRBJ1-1	TGTGCCTGGGGGCAACCAATGAACACTGAAGCTTTCTTT	CAWGQPMNTEAFF
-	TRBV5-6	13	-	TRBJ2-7	TGTGCCAGCAGCTTGACCGGCGGCTACGAGCAGTACTTC	CASSLTGGYEQYF
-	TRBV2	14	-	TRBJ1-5	TGTGCCAGCGAGGACAGACTGAGCAATCAGCCCCAGCATTTT	CASEDRLSNQPQHF
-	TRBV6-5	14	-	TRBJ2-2	TGTGCCAGCAGTGACTCCCCGGTGGCCGGGGAGCTGTTTTTT	CASSDSPVAGELFF
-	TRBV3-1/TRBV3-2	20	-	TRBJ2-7	TGTGCCAGCAGCCAACGGCCGCCTTACACGGGACACAGGAAAGGAGACGAGCAGTACTTC	CASSQRPPYTGHRKGDEQYF
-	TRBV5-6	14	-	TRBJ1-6	TGTGCCAGCAGCGAGGCAGGGAACAATTCACCCCTCCACTTT	CASSEAGNNSPLHF
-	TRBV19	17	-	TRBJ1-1	TGTGCCAGTAGTATGGGGTGGGGGGTAGTCTTGAACACTGAAGCTTTCTTT	CASSMGWGVVLNTEAFF
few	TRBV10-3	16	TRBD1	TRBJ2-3	TGTGCCATCAGTGAGACCGGGACAGGGAGCACAGATACGCAGTATTTT	CAISETGTGSTDTQYF
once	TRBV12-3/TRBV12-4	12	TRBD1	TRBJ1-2	TGTGCCAGCAGTTGGACAGGGAATGGCTACACCTTC	CASSWTGNGYTF
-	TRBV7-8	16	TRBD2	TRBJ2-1	TGTGCCAGCAGCTTCAAGGCTAGCGGGGCCTACAATGAGCAGTTCTTC	CASSFKASGAYNEQFF
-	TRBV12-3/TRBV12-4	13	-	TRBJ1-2	TGTGCCAGCGGGGATTACAGGGCCTATGGCTACACCTTC	CASGDYRAYGYTF
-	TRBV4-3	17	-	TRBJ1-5	TGCGCCAGCAGCCAAGATTGGGGGGGGTCGCACAATCAGCCCCAGCATTTT	CASSQDWGGSHNQPQHF
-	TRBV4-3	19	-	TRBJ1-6	TGCGCCAGCAGCCAAGATGTAACGGGGTTCAGCTCCTATAATTCACCCCTCCACTTT	CASSQDVTGFSSYNSPLHF
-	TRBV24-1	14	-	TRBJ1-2	TGTGCCACCAGTGGGGACACCGCTAACTATGGCTACACCTTC	CATSGDTANYGYTF
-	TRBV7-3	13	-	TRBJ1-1	TGTGCCAGCAGCCCAGGGGCGAACACTGAAGCTTTCTTT	CASSPGANTEAFF
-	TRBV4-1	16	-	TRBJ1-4	TGCGCCAGCAGCCAAGATCGGGTAAACACTAATGAAAAACTGTTTTTT	CASSQDRVNTNEKLFF
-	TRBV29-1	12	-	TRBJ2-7	TGCAGCGTTGTCCCAAGGAGGGGCGAGCAGTACTTC	CSVVPRRGEQYF
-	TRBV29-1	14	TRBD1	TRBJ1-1	TGCAGCGTTGTAGGACAGGGGCGGGACACTGAAGCTTTCTTT	CSVVGQGRDTEAFF
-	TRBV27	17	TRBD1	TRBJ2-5	TGTGCCAGCAGTGGGGGACAGGTTTTGACTGGGCTGCGGACCCAGTACTTC	CASSGGQVLTGLRTQYF
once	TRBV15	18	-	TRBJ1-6	TGTGCCACCAGCAGAGACCTGGGCAGCAGCTCCTATAATTCACCCCTCCACTTT	CATSRDLGSSSYNSPLHF
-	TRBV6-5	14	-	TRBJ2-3	TGTGCCAGCAGTTACAAGGGGAGCACAGATACGCAGTATTTT	CASSYKGSTDTQYF
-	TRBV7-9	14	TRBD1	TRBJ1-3	TGTGCCAGCAGCTTGGACAGGGCTGGAAACACCATATATTTT	CASSLDRAGNTIYF
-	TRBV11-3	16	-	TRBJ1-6	TGTGCCAGCAGCTTAGAGGCAGGCTCGCCTAATTCACCCCTCCACTTT	CASSLEAGSPNSPLHF
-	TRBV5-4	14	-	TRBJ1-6	TGTGCCAGCAGCCCCGGGACAATAAATTCACCCCTCCACTTT	CASSPGTINSPLHF
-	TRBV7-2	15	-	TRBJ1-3	TGTGCCAGCAGCTTAAATGGCGGGGTGGGAAACACCATATATTTT	CASSLNGGVGNTIYF
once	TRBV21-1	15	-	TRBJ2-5	TGTGCCAGCAGCAAACAGAGGGGGCACCAAGAGACCCAGTACTTC	CASSKQRGHQETQYF
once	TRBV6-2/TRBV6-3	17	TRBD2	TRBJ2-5	TGTGCCAGCAGTTACGATACTAGCGGGGGGCTAAAGAGACCCCAGTACTTC	CASSYDTSGGLKRPQYF
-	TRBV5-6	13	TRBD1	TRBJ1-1	TGTGCCAGCAGCTCCCAAGACAGGGCGGACGCTTTCTTT	CASSSQDRADAFF
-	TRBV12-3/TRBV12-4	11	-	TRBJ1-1	TGTGCCAGCAGCCGAGACACTGAAGCTTTCTTT	CASSRDTEAFF
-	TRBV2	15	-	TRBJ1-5	TGTGCCAGCAGTGAGTGGACAGCTAGCAATCAGCCCCAGCATTTT	CASSEWTASNQPQHF
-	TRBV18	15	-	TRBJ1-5	TGCGCCAGCTCACCGGGGCTAATTAGCAATCAGCCCCAGCATTTT	CASSPGLISNQPQHF
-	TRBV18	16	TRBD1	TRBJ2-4	TGTGCCAGCTCATCGACCGGGACAGGGGTTGGAAACATTCAGTACTTC	CASSSTGTGVGNIQYF
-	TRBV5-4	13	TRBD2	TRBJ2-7	TGTGCCAGCAGCTCGGCGGGGGGGGGCGAGCAGTACTTC	CASSSAGGGEQYF